A selection of T cell receptor beta chains follows, all from one sample in a study of OX40 agonist ivuxolimab in advanced cancers. Clones were read by immunoSEQ multiplex PCR, and TCRdb kept only the in-frame ones, dropping some. Here the sample spans 70,000 to 75,000 clones, approximately 82% being singletons. The sequences come from CD4+ or CD8+ T cells sorted from blood, collected in a trial of the OX40 agonist ivuxolimab. The receptor set was obtained from an adult with an advanced solid tumor such as melanoma, head and neck, liver or kidney cancer. Each CDR3 is given with its conserved first and last residue. The D gene is left open where the match is weak. A row's size may be missing; if present it is once, few, many or a size class.

abundance: many
v_gene: TRBV6-5
d_gene: TRBD1
j_gene: TRBJ1-2
CDR3nt: TGTGCCAGCAGCCCGGGACAGACGATTAACTATGGCTACACCTTC
CDR3aa: CASSPGQTINYGYTF

abundance: -
v_gene: TRBV7-2
d_gene: -
j_gene: TRBJ2-1
CDR3nt: TGTGCCAGCAGCTTATTAGGGCTGACTAGTGAGCAGTTCTTC
CDR3aa: CASSLLGLTSEQFF

abundance: -
v_gene: TRBV7-2
d_gene: -
j_gene: TRBJ1-2
CDR3nt: TGTGCCAGCAGAATAGGGGAAGAATATGGCTACACCTTC
CDR3aa: CASRIGEEYGYTF

abundance: -
v_gene: TRBV5-1
d_gene: -
j_gene: TRBJ2-7
CDR3nt: TGCGCCAGCAGCCCAGGACAGGAGGGCGAGCAGTACTTC
CDR3aa: CASSPGQEGEQYF

abundance: -
v_gene: TRBV10-3
d_gene: TRBD2
j_gene: TRBJ2-5
CDR3nt: TGTGCCAGCGCATTGGGACTAGCGGGAGGAAAGTGGGAGACCCAGTACTTC
CDR3aa: CASALGLAGGKWETQYF

abundance: -
v_gene: TRBV9
d_gene: TRBD1
j_gene: TRBJ1-6
CDR3nt: TGTGCCAGCAGCGTATCTGGACAGGGTTATAGATCCGATTCACCCCTCCACTTT
CDR3aa: CASSVSGQGYRSDSPLHF

abundance: -
v_gene: TRBV28
d_gene: TRBD1
j_gene: TRBJ2-1
CDR3nt: TGTGCCAGCAGTCAGCCCGGGACAGGGGACAATGAGCAGTTCTTC
CDR3aa: CASSQPGTGDNEQFF

abundance: few
v_gene: TRBV6-5
d_gene: TRBD2
j_gene: TRBJ2-1
CDR3nt: TGTGCCAGCAGTTCGGGACTAGCGGGAGGGCCCTATGAGCAGTTCTTC
CDR3aa: CASSSGLAGGPYEQFF

abundance: -
v_gene: TRBV11-2
d_gene: TRBD1
j_gene: TRBJ2-7
CDR3nt: TGTGCCAGCAGCTTAGGTGCAGGGGGCCACTACGAGCAGTACTTC
CDR3aa: CASSLGAGGHYEQYF

abundance: -
v_gene: TRBV20-1
d_gene: -
j_gene: TRBJ2-7
CDR3nt: TGCAGTGTCAGGGTTATCAACGAGCAGTACTTC
CDR3aa: CSVRVINEQYF

abundance: few
v_gene: TRBV13
d_gene: TRBD1
j_gene: TRBJ2-3
CDR3nt: TGTGCCACCAGACAATGGACAGGGAGGGATACGCAGTATTTT
CDR3aa: CATRQWTGRDTQYF

abundance: -
v_gene: TRBV28
d_gene: -
j_gene: TRBJ2-5
CDR3nt: TGTGCCAGCAGTATCGGACAGCTACAAGAGACCCAGTACTTC
CDR3aa: CASSIGQLQETQYF

abundance: -
v_gene: TRBV7-2
d_gene: -
j_gene: TRBJ2-7
CDR3nt: TGTGCCAGCAGCCCTGGACGACTGACCTCCTACGAGCAGTACTTC
CDR3aa: CASSPGRLTSYEQYF

abundance: -
v_gene: TRBV19
d_gene: TRBD2
j_gene: TRBJ2-2
CDR3nt: TGTGCCAGTACCCCGGGGAGCGGGGGGGCCACCGGGGAGCTGTTTTTT
CDR3aa: CASTPGSGGATGELFF

abundance: -
v_gene: TRBV7-6
d_gene: TRBD2
j_gene: TRBJ2-7
CDR3nt: TGTGCCAGCAGCCAACTAGCGGGGGGGCCCTACGAGCAGTACTTC
CDR3aa: CASSQLAGGPYEQYF

abundance: -
v_gene: TRBV5-1
d_gene: -
j_gene: TRBJ2-2
CDR3nt: TGCGCCAGCATAGGTCAGGGACCTAGTAGCACCGGGGAGCTGTTTTTT
CDR3aa: CASIGQGPSSTGELFF

abundance: -
v_gene: TRBV27
d_gene: TRBD1
j_gene: TRBJ2-7
CDR3nt: TGTGCCAGCAGCCAGACAGGGGGGGTTGTGCAGTACTTC
CDR3aa: CASSQTGGVVQYF

abundance: -
v_gene: TRBV28
d_gene: -
j_gene: TRBJ2-7
CDR3nt: TGTGCCAGCAGTACCTTCCGACTGGAGCAGTACTTC
CDR3aa: CASSTFRLEQYF

abundance: -
v_gene: TRBV28
d_gene: TRBD1
j_gene: TRBJ1-2
CDR3nt: TGTGCCAGCAGTGGGACAGTCCGTCCCTATGGCTACACCTTC
CDR3aa: CASSGTVRPYGYTF

abundance: few
v_gene: TRBV5-1
d_gene: -
j_gene: TRBJ2-5
CDR3nt: TGCGCCAGCAGCTTCCAAGAGACCCAGTACTTC
CDR3aa: CASSFQETQYF

abundance: -
v_gene: TRBV28
d_gene: TRBD1
j_gene: TRBJ2-7
CDR3nt: TGTGCCAGCAGTTTTTCAACGAACAGGGGGATATCCTACGAGCAGTACTTC
CDR3aa: CASSFSTNRGISYEQYF

abundance: -
v_gene: TRBV6-5
d_gene: -
j_gene: TRBJ2-5
CDR3nt: TGTGCCAGCAGTTACTCTCAGTACCAAGAGACCCAGTACTTC
CDR3aa: CASSYSQYQETQYF

abundance: -
v_gene: TRBV7-2
d_gene: TRBD1
j_gene: TRBJ2-7
CDR3nt: TGTGCCAGCAGCTTAGTGGCAGGGGGTTCGTACGAGCAGTACTTC
CDR3aa: CASSLVAGGSYEQYF

abundance: -
v_gene: TRBV7-9
d_gene: -
j_gene: TRBJ2-5
CDR3nt: TGTGCCAGCAGCTTAAGGGGAGGCAGAGGATTGAAGACCCAGTACTTC
CDR3aa: CASSLRGGRGLKTQYF

abundance: few
v_gene: TRBV6-5
d_gene: -
j_gene: TRBJ1-5
CDR3nt: TGTGCCAGCAGGGATAGCAATCAGCCCCAGCATTTT
CDR3aa: CASRDSNQPQHF

abundance: -
v_gene: TRBV6-5
d_gene: -
j_gene: TRBJ2-7
CDR3nt: TGTGCCAGCAGTCCTATTGACCCGGAGGGGCAGTACTTC
CDR3aa: CASSPIDPEGQYF

abundance: -
v_gene: TRBV27
d_gene: -
j_gene: TRBJ2-7
CDR3nt: TGTGCCAGCAGACCCTCAGGGGCTCCCGACGAGCAGTACTTC
CDR3aa: CASRPSGAPDEQYF

abundance: -
v_gene: TRBV5-1
d_gene: -
j_gene: TRBJ1-5
CDR3nt: TGCGCCAGCAGCTTCGATAGCAATCAGCCCCAGCATTTT
CDR3aa: CASSFDSNQPQHF

abundance: few
v_gene: TRBV4-2
d_gene: TRBD1
j_gene: TRBJ1-2
CDR3nt: TGTGCCAGCAGCCAAGTAGAACCCAGGGGGCGCGACTATGGCTACACCTTC
CDR3aa: CASSQVEPRGRDYGYTF

abundance: -
v_gene: TRBV7-2
d_gene: -
j_gene: TRBJ2-2
CDR3nt: TGTGCCAGCAGCTTATCCCAGACCGGGGAGCTGTTTTTT
CDR3aa: CASSLSQTGELFF

abundance: -
v_gene: TRBV27
d_gene: -
j_gene: TRBJ2-3
CDR3nt: TGTGCCAGCAGTTTAAAGGGTAAATACACAGATACGCAGTATTTT
CDR3aa: CASSLKGKYTDTQYF

abundance: -
v_gene: TRBV2
d_gene: -
j_gene: TRBJ2-3
CDR3nt: TGTGCCAGCAGTGAACAGGGAGGCACAGATACGCAGTATTTT
CDR3aa: CASSEQGGTDTQYF

abundance: -
v_gene: TRBV11-1
d_gene: TRBD1
j_gene: TRBJ2-1
CDR3nt: TGTGCCAGCAGCCACCTGACCCGTTCACAGGGGGACAATGAGCAGTTCTTC
CDR3aa: CASSHLTRSQGDNEQFF

abundance: -
v_gene: TRBV6-6
d_gene: -
j_gene: TRBJ2-3
CDR3nt: TGTGCCAGCAGTTACCTAGGTCGCGTCACGGATACGCAGTATTTT
CDR3aa: CASSYLGRVTDTQYF

abundance: once
v_gene: TRBV7-9
d_gene: TRBD2
j_gene: TRBJ2-7
CDR3nt: TGTGCCAGCAGCCCTAGCGGGGGTTACGAGCAGTACTTC
CDR3aa: CASSPSGGYEQYF

abundance: -
v_gene: TRBV7-2
d_gene: -
j_gene: TRBJ2-7
CDR3nt: TGTGCCAGCAGCTCCAATGTCGGGGGGCGCTCCTACGAGCAGTACTTC
CDR3aa: CASSSNVGGRSYEQYF

abundance: -
v_gene: TRBV2
d_gene: -
j_gene: TRBJ1-2
CDR3nt: TGTGCCAGCAGTGATAATCCCTATGGCTACACCTTC
CDR3aa: CASSDNPYGYTF

abundance: -
v_gene: TRBV7-2
d_gene: TRBD2
j_gene: TRBJ2-3
CDR3nt: TGTGCCAGCAGCCGAGGACTAGCGGGGGGAGATACGCAGTATTTT
CDR3aa: CASSRGLAGGDTQYF

abundance: -
v_gene: TRBV5-4
d_gene: TRBD1
j_gene: TRBJ2-7
CDR3nt: TGTGCCAGCAGCCCGGACAGGGTCCACGAGCAGTACTTC
CDR3aa: CASSPDRVHEQYF

abundance: -
v_gene: TRBV5-1
d_gene: TRBD2
j_gene: TRBJ2-7
CDR3nt: TGCGCCAGCAGCCGAGCAGGCGGGGGAACCTACGAGCAGTACTTC
CDR3aa: CASSRAGGGTYEQYF

abundance: -
v_gene: TRBV5-1
d_gene: TRBD1
j_gene: TRBJ2-2
CDR3nt: TGCGCCAGCAGCGGGGTAACAGGGGGCAGCACCGGGGAGCTGTTTTTT
CDR3aa: CASSGVTGGSTGELFF

abundance: -
v_gene: TRBV6-5
d_gene: -
j_gene: TRBJ2-5
CDR3nt: TGTGCCAGCAGGAGCCAGGGGGAGACCCAGTACTTC
CDR3aa: CASRSQGETQYF

abundance: once
v_gene: TRBV14
d_gene: -
j_gene: TRBJ1-1
CDR3nt: TGTGCCAGCAGCTCCAAAGGGGGTAGGGCACTGAACACTGAAGCTTTCTTT
CDR3aa: CASSSKGGRALNTEAFF

abundance: -
v_gene: TRBV7-7
d_gene: TRBD2
j_gene: TRBJ2-1
CDR3nt: TGTGCTAGCAGCTTAGTAAGCGGGAGAAATAATGAGCAGTTCTTC
CDR3aa: CASSLVSGRNNEQFF

abundance: -
v_gene: TRBV28
d_gene: -
j_gene: TRBJ1-1
CDR3nt: TGTGCCAGCAGTTTAGACAGGCGGGCTTTCTTT
CDR3aa: CASSLDRRAFF

abundance: -
v_gene: TRBV28
d_gene: -
j_gene: TRBJ2-4
CDR3nt: TGTGCCAGCAGCCTGGACCGCGCCAAAAACATTCAGTACTTC
CDR3aa: CASSLDRAKNIQYF

abundance: few
v_gene: TRBV6-5
d_gene: -
j_gene: TRBJ1-2
CDR3nt: TGTGCCAGCAGTCGAGACTACACAGCACTCTATGGCTACACCTTC
CDR3aa: CASSRDYTALYGYTF

abundance: few
v_gene: TRBV28
d_gene: -
j_gene: TRBJ1-3
CDR3nt: TGTGCCAGCAGTTTAAACCCTGGGCAGGCCGAAAACACCATATATTTT
CDR3aa: CASSLNPGQAENTIYF

abundance: once
v_gene: TRBV7-8
d_gene: -
j_gene: TRBJ2-7
CDR3nt: TGTGCCAGCAGCTTAGTGGTGGCGGGGCGGGGAGAGCAGTACTTC
CDR3aa: CASSLVVAGRGEQYF

abundance: -
v_gene: TRBV5-1
d_gene: -
j_gene: TRBJ2-5
CDR3nt: TGCGCCAGCAGCTTGGTAGGTCTAGCTGAGGAGACCCAGTACTTC
CDR3aa: CASSLVGLAEETQYF

abundance: -
v_gene: TRBV9
d_gene: -
j_gene: TRBJ2-3
CDR3nt: TGTGCCAGCAGCGTAGGAGTGAAGGATACGCAGTATTTT
CDR3aa: CASSVGVKDTQYF

abundance: -
v_gene: TRBV10-1
d_gene: -
j_gene: TRBJ2-4
CDR3nt: TGCGCCAGCAACCAGAGGGTCTGGACACCTCTAGCCAAAAACATTCAGTACTTC
CDR3aa: CASNQRVWTPLAKNIQYF

abundance: -
v_gene: TRBV7-9
d_gene: -
j_gene: TRBJ2-1
CDR3nt: TGTGCCAGCAGCTTAGTAGGGGGTTACAATGAGCAGTTCTTC
CDR3aa: CASSLVGGYNEQFF